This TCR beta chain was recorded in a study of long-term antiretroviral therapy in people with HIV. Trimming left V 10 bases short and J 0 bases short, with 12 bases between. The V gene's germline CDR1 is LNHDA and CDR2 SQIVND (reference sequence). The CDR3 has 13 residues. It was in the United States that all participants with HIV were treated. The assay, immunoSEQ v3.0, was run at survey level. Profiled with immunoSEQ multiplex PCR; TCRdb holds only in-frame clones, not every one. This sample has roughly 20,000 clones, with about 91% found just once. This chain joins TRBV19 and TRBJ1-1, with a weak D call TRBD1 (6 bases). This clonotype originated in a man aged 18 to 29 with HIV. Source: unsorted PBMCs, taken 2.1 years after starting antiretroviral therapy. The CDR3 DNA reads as TGTGCCACCCGTCAGGGGTTGAACACTGAAGCTTTCTTT. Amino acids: CATRQGLNTEAFF.